This T cell receptor beta chain was recorded in a study of brain T cells in children with intractable seizures. Before surgery, patients took at least one anti-epileptic drug. Profiled with immunoSEQ multiplex PCR; TCRdb holds only in-frame clones, not every one. The table shows roughly 80,000 clones, with approximately 90% occurring only once. The length of the CDR3 is 13 residues. CDR1 SGHAT and CDR2 FQNNGV come from the germline V gene. The germline V and J ends were trimmed by 7 bases and 3 bases, with 13 bases remaining between them. Study-wide findings and caveats: Pre-surgery blood may have been undersampled, hiding some clones.

In its sample, this clone was seen once. What it binds is not known. The TCR comes from a girl aged 2-10 years with Rasmussen encephalitis and intractable seizures. This specimen was peripheral blood, taken at surgery. This rearrangement joins TRBV11-2 to TRBJ2-7; D remains unclear. The CDR3: CASKRVRDYEQYF. The CDR3 region has the DNA TGTGCCAGCAAGCGCGTACGTGACTACGAGCAGTACTTC.